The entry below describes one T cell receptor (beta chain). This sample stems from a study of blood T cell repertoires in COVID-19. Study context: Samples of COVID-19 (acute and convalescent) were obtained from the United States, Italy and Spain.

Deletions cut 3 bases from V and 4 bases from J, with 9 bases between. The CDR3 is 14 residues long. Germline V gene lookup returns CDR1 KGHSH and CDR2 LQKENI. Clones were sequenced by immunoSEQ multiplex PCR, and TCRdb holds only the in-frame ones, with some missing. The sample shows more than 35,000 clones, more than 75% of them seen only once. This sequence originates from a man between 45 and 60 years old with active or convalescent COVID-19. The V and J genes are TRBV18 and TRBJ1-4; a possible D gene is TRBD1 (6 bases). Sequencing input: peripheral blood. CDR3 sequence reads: CASSPGTLNEKLFF. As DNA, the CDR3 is TGTGCCAGCTCACCCGGGACACTTAATGAAAAACTGTTTTTT.